This TCR beta chain stems from a study of blood T cell repertoires in COVID-19. Recruitment covered about two dozen US areas and drew participants whose ages spanned about 18 to 100 years. Participants had their cohort set by participant-reported clinical history. Among Cohort 3 donors, those recovered had two negative PCRs, clearance, or symptom resolution. Original analysis: Reference gene primers were amplified, and this amplification served to estimate nucleated cell counts. Sequenced by immunoSEQ multiplex PCR; TCRdb stores in-frame clones only, minus some. The DNA was the basis for D and trimming; V, J and clone size are from that table. Seen here are under 350,000 clones, 86% observed once, and the top ten hold approximately 2.5%. Unmatched junction bases numbered 4, after V lost 8 bases and J lost 3 bases. The CDR3 loop spans 14 amino acids. Germline loops: CDR1 MGHDK, CDR2 SYGVNS.

The V call is TRBV25-1, the J call TRBJ2-1; 10 nucleotides agree with TRBD2. Sequences were obtained from PBMCs or T cells enriched from blood (not recorded which). This sequence originates from a woman between 18 and 29 years old who had recovered from COVID-19. For the CDR3, the DNA is TGTGCCAGCCTTGGACTAGCGGACTACAATGAGCAGTTCTTC. Amino acids: CASLGLADYNEQFF.